Listed below are T cell receptor beta chains from one sample, sequenced in a study of shared clonotypes between healthy human individuals. TCRdb's copy holds only in-frame clones and misses some; the assay was immunoSEQ multiplex PCR. In the table there are 2 million to 2.5 million clones, 85% to 95% of which are singletons. Source material: naive CD4+ T cells from PBMCs. The receptors come from a man between 18 and 29 years old in good health. Some clones in this sample may be carry-over from other donors' samples. The CDR3 runs from the conserved cysteine through the conserved F or W. A D gene is named only where the DNA matches it firmly. The size entry is marked missing in some rows and otherwise reads once, few, many or a size class.

.	TRBJ2-1	.	TRBV5-6	CASSLLSAYNEQFF	TGTGCCAGCAGCTTGCTGAGCGCCTACAATGAGCAGTTCTTC
.	TRBJ1-4	.	TRBV9	CGRQCLFF	TGTGGCAGACAGTGCCTGTTTTTT
.	TRBJ2-1	TRBD2	TRBV6-5	CASIAPGGRYEQFF	TGTGCCAGCATCGCACCGGGAGGGCGCTATGAGCAGTTCTTC
.	TRBJ1-1	TRBD1	TRBV5-4	CASSTRQGALNTEAFF	TGTGCCAGCAGCACACGACAGGGGGCCCTTAACACTGAAGCTTTCTTT
few	TRBJ1-1	.	TRBV7-3	CASSSRGGTEAFF	TGTGCCAGCAGCTCCCGGGGCGGCACTGAAGCTTTCTTT
.	TRBJ2-3	.	TRBV5-1	CASSLVAGSTDTQYF	TGCGCCAGCAGCTTGGTGGCAGGGAGCACAGATACGCAGTATTTT
.	TRBJ1-5	.	TRBV19	CASSTPGRDNQPQHF	TGTGCCAGTAGTACCCCCGGACGGGACAATCAGCCCCAGCATTTT
.	TRBJ1-1	.	TRBV9	CASSVQVGTEAFF	TGTGCCAGCAGCGTTCAGGTAGGCACTGAAGCTTTCTTT
.	TRBJ2-1	TRBD2	TRBV19	CASSIWGPQAGAAYNEQFF	TGTGCCAGTAGTATTTGGGGACCGCAGGCGGGAGCGGCCTACAATGAGCAGTTCTTC
.	TRBJ2-2	TRBD2	TRBV19	CASSSRLAANTGELFF	TGTGCCAGTAGTTCTCGACTAGCGGCGAACACCGGGGAGCTGTTTTTT
.	TRBJ1-1	.	TRBV9	CASSAPGQEAFF	TGTGCCAGCAGCGCTCCGGGACAAGAAGCTTTCTTT
.	TRBJ2-6	.	TRBV12-5	CASGSGRSGANVLTF	TGTGCTAGTGGTTCCGGTCGCTCTGGGGCCAACGTCCTGACTTTC
.	TRBJ2-7	TRBD1	TRBV5-1	CASSPGQIGPYEQYF	TGCGCCAGCAGCCCGGGACAGATTGGCCCCTACGAGCAGTACTTC
.	TRBJ2-7	TRBD2	TRBV5-1	CASSLLAGDYYEQYF	TGCGCCAGCAGCTTACTGGCGGGGGATTACTACGAGCAGTACTTC
.	TRBJ2-3	.	TRBV27	CASSSTETTQYF	TGTGCCAGCAGTTCTACAGAGACGACGCAGTATTTT
.	TRBJ2-1	.	TRBV7-9	CASTQNRASDYNEQFF	TGTGCCAGCACCCAAAACAGGGCGTCCGACTACAATGAGCAGTTCTTC
.	TRBJ2-3	.	TRBV5-1	CASSLEGGPTPDTQYF	TGCGCCAGCAGCTTGGAAGGAGGGCCCACCCCAGATACGCAGTATTTT
.	TRBJ2-1	TRBD2	TRBV6-5	CASSYSAGGGYNEQFF	TGTGCCAGCAGTTACTCGGCGGGAGGGGGCTACAATGAGCAGTTCTTC
.	TRBJ2-7	TRBD1	TRBV9	CASSPGQGTYEQYF	TGTGCCAGCAGCCCTGGACAGGGGACCTACGAGCAGTACTTC
.	TRBJ2-3	.	TRBV28	CASSLPGTTDTQYF	TGTGCCAGCAGTTTACCCGGGACGACAGATACGCAGTATTTT
.	TRBJ2-7	.	TRBV28	CASSLRELRPYEQYF	TGTGCCAGCAGTTTGAGGGAACTCCGCCCTTACGAGCAGTACTTC
once	TRBJ2-1	TRBD2	TRBV6-5	CASSPSGSSYNEQFF	TGTGCCAGCAGTCCTAGCGGGAGCTCCTACAATGAGCAGTTCTTC
.	TRBJ1-1	.	TRBV5-4	CASSPDSTHTEAFF	TGTGCCAGCAGCCCCGACAGCACCCACACTGAAGCTTTCTTT
.	TRBJ2-1	TRBD2	TRBV28	CAGAGAYNEQFF	TGTGCCGGAGCGGGAGCCTACAATGAGCAGTTCTTC
.	TRBJ2-5	TRBD2	TRBV28	CASRRAGGPQETQYF	TGTGCCAGCAGAAGGGCGGGAGGGCCCCAAGAGACCCAGTACTTC
.	TRBJ1-1	.	TRBV29-1	CSVVTVDNTEAFF	TGCAGCGTTGTGACAGTCGATAACACTGAAGCTTTCTTT
.	TRBJ2-4	TRBD1	TRBV6-1	CASSEFKGAEGKNIQYF	TGTGCCAGCAGTGAATTCAAGGGGGCAGAAGGCAAAAACATTCAGTACTTC
.	TRBJ2-3	TRBD1	TRBV6-1	CASSENRGDTQYF	TGTGCCAGCAGTGAAAACAGGGGAGATACGCAGTATTTT
.	TRBJ1-5	.	TRBV18	CASSPPDGYNQPQHF	TGTGCCAGCTCACCTCCGGACGGCTACAATCAGCCCCAGCATTTT
.	TRBJ2-1	.	TRBV9	CAASRFDSTYNEQFF	TGTGCCGCCAGCAGGTTTGATTCGACCTACAATGAGCAGTTCTTC
.	TRBJ2-2	.	TRBV6-1	CASRGQWAGTGELFF	TGTGCCAGCAGGGGCCAGTGGGCGGGCACCGGGGAGCTGTTTTTT
.	TRBJ1-2	.	TRBV5-6	CASVIRGYVGYTF	TGTGCCAGCGTCATAAGGGGGTATGTTGGCTACACCTTC
once	TRBJ2-1	TRBD2	TRBV7-3	CASSLNGLAGGNYNEQFF	TGTGCCAGCAGCCTAAACGGACTAGCGGGAGGGAACTACAATGAGCAGTTCTTC
.	TRBJ2-2	TRBD2	TRBV30	CAWSALLAGNARELFF	TGTGCCTGGAGCGCCCTTCTAGCGGGAAATGCGAGAGAGCTGTTTTTT
.	TRBJ2-2	.	TRBV5-1	CASSLVVGSYTGELFF	TGCGCCAGCAGCTTGGTAGTGGGCTCCTACACCGGGGAGCTGTTTTTT
.	TRBJ2-2	.	TRBV7-3	CASSFGGINTGELFF	TGTGCCAGCAGCTTTGGGGGAATCAACACCGGGGAGCTGTTTTTT
.	TRBJ2-7	.	TRBV5-8	CASRYRRRDWTIKQYF	TGTGCCAGCAGATACAGACGCCGGGACTGGACGATAAAGCAGTACTTC
.	TRBJ1-1	TRBD1	TRBV9	CASSNSGGLNTEAFF	TGTGCCAGCAGCAATTCAGGGGGGCTGAACACTGAAGCTTTCTTT
.	TRBJ2-1	.	TRBV7-3	CASSLGGGINNEQFF	TGTGCCAGCAGCTTGGGCGGTGGGATTAACAATGAGCAGTTCTTC
once	TRBJ1-2	TRBD1	TRBV6-5	CASGRPGQGDGYTF	TGTGCCAGCGGTAGGCCGGGACAGGGTGATGGCTACACCTTC
.	TRBJ1-2	TRBD1	TRBV29-1	CSVGPGQGYYGYTF	TGCAGCGTTGGACCGGGACAGGGCTACTATGGCTACACCTTC
.	TRBJ1-1	.	TRBV5-1	CASSTGLLLGGTEAFF	TGCGCCAGCAGCACTGGACTACTACTAGGCGGAACTGAAGCTTTCTTT
few	TRBJ1-2	.	TRBV28	CASSSLDVNYGYTF	TGTGCCAGCAGTTCCCTGGACGTTAACTATGGCTACACCTTC
.	TRBJ2-7	TRBD2	TRBV28	CASSPSPGTSANAYEQYF	TGTGCCAGCAGTCCATCCCCCGGGACTAGCGCCAATGCCTACGAGCAGTACTTC
.	TRBJ2-6	.	TRBV28	CATRTFYSGANVLTF	TGTGCCACCCGGACCTTCTACTCTGGGGCCAACGTCCTGACTTTC
.	TRBJ1-1	.	TRBV7-3	CASSLGQTTEAFF	TGTGCCAGCAGCTTAGGGCAGACCACTGAAGCTTTCTTT
few	TRBJ1-1	.	TRBV9	CASSVGGRGTEAFF	TGTGCCAGCAGCGTAGGTGGCAGGGGCACTGAAGCTTTCTTT
.	TRBJ2-7	.	TRBV5-1	CASSLKGHEQYF	TGCGCCAGCAGCTTGAAGGGGCACGAGCAGTACTTC
.	TRBJ2-2	.	TRBV2	CASSELRGSHTGELFF	TGTGCCAGCAGTGAATTGAGGGGGTCCCACACCGGGGAGCTGTTTTTT
.	TRBJ1-2	TRBD1	TRBV7-6	CASSLATGGEIYGYTF	TGTGCCAGCAGCTTAGCGACAGGGGGCGAAATCTATGGCTACACCTTC
.	TRBJ2-7	TRBD1	TRBV25-1	CASSDPHRGPSYEQYF	TGTGCCAGCAGTGATCCCCACAGGGGACCCTCCTACGAGCAGTACTTC
.	TRBJ2-7	.	TRBV28	CASSSAGQPYEQYF	TGTGCCAGCAGTTCCGCCGGACAGCCCTACGAGCAGTACTTC
.	TRBJ1-4	.	TRBV5-8	CASRSTGRWNEKLFF	TGTGCCAGCAGATCAACAGGGCGCTGGAATGAAAAACTGTTTTTT
.	TRBJ1-2	.	TRBV5-1	CASSLVSPYGYTF	TGCGCCAGCAGCTTGGTATCTCCCTATGGCTACACCTTC